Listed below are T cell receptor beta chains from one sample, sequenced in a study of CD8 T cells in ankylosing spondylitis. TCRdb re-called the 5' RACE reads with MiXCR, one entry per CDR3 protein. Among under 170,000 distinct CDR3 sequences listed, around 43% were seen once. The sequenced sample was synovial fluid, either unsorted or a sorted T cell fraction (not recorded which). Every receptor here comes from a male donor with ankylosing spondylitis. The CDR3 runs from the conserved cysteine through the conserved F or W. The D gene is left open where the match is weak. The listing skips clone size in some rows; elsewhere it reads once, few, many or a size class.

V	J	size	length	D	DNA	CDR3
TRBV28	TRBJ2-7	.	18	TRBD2	TGTGCCAGCAGTTTACTCCTTGGACTAGCGGGAGCCCCATACGAGCAGTACTTC	CASSLLLGLAGAPYEQYF
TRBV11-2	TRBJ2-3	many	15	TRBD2	TGTGCCAGCAGTTCTAGCGGAACCATCACAGATACGCAGTATTTT	CASSSSGTITDTQYF
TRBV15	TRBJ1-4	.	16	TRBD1	TGTGCCACCAGCAGATTGCAAGGGACAGGGGATGAAAAACTGTTTTTT	CATSRLQGTGDEKLFF
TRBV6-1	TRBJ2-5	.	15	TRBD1	TGTGCCAGCAGTGAAGTAACAGGGGGCGGGGAGACCCAGTACTTC	CASSEVTGGGETQYF
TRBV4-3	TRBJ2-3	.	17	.	TGCGCCAGCAGCCAAGATATTTGGGGCAGCCCAGCGGATACGCAGTATTTT	CASSQDIWGSPADTQYF
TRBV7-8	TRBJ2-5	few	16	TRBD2	TGTGCCAGCAGCCATTCCGGGACTAACTTACAAGAGACCCAGTACTTC	CASSHSGTNLQETQYF
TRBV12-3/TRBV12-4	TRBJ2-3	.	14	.	TGTGCCAGCAGTTGGCCCGGGGCCCTAGATACGCAGTATTTT	CASSWPGALDTQYF
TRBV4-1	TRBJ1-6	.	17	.	TGCGCCAGCAGCCAAGTGGCAGGGGCAACGTATAATTCACCCCTCCACTTT	CASSQVAGATYNSPLHF
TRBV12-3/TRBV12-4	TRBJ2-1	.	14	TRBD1	TGTGCCAGCAAACAGGGGGCCCGTTACAATGAGCAGTTCTTC	CASKQGARYNEQFF
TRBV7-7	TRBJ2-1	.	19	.	TGTGCTAGCAGCTTATCCCCCTACGGAGGGGCCCACTCCTACAATGAGCAGTTCTTC	CASSLSPYGGAHSYNEQFF
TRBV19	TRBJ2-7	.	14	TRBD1	TGTGCCAGTAGTATAGGAACAGGGGGCTACGAGCAGTACTTC	CASSIGTGGYEQYF
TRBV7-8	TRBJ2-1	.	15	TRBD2	TGTGCCAGCAGCCTCACTAGCGGGAGAAACAATGAGCAGTTCTTC	CASSLTSGRNNEQFF
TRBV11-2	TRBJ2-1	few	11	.	TGTGCCAGCAGCTTTACTCTCCTTAAGTTCTTC	CASSFTLLKFF
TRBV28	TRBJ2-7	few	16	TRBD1	TGTGCCAGCAGTCCGGACAGGGAATCTCTGGGCTACGAGCAGTACTTC	CASSPDRESLGYEQYF
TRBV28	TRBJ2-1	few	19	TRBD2	TGTGCCAGCAGTTTTTCTAGCGGGAGGGATCTTACCGTTTACAATGAGCAGTTCTTC	CASSFSSGRDLTVYNEQFF
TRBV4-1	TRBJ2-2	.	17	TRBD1	TGCGCCAGCAGCCAACAACGGACAGGGGGGAGGACCGGGGAGCTGTTTTTT	CASSQQRTGGRTGELFF
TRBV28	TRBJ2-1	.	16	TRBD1	TGTGCCAGGATGATCGTCCGGGACAGGGGGGACAATGAGCAGTTCTTC	CARMIVRDRGDNEQFF
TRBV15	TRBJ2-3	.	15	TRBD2	TGTGCCACCAGCAGAGTTATAGCGGGGCCGGATACGCAGTATTTT	CATSRVIAGPDTQYF
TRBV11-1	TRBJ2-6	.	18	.	TGTGCCAGCAGCTTAAGGCCGGATTGGGGGTCTGGGGCCAACGTCCTGACTTTC	CASSLRPDWGSGANVLTF
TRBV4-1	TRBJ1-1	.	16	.	TGCGCCAGCAGCCAAGTCTCACAGGACCCGAACACTGAAGCTTTCTTT	CASSQVSQDPNTEAFF